The source of this TCR beta chain is a study of Ad26.COV2.S vaccination and SARS-CoV-2 variants. From germline, CDR1 is LGHDT and CDR2 YNNKEL (reference sequence). The V gene end was trimmed by 8 bases and the J gene end by 2 bases; junction bases not matched to a gene: 7. The CDR3 is 15 residues long. The treatment is: some 19 received Ad26.COV2.S at low or high dose, single or two shots; a few received placebo; per-sample allocation not given. Each sample was drawn 63 days after the first injection (of vaccine or placebo). Wuhan-strain spike was delivered by a replication-incompetent Ad26 vector. Whole-study findings and limits: The study found higher spike-specific TCR breadth in vaccine than placebo recipients. Comparable non-spike TCR breadth was observed in vaccine and placebo recipients.

Note on this clone: What it binds is unknown.

Only in-frame clones appear in the TCRdb table, and some are missing; sequencing was by immunoSEQ multiplex PCR. The data contain fewer than 400,000 clones, approximately 90% of them singletons. Source: peripheral blood, taken in a trial of Ad26.COV2.S vaccine versus placebo. This chain links TRBV3-1 (or the pseudogene TRBV3-2) with TRBJ2-5; 11 nucleotides line up with TRBD2. This sequence originates from a person aged 18-65 years who received the Ad26.COV2.S COVID-19 vaccine or a placebo. The CDR3 sequence: CASGRRLAGQETQYF. CDR3 nucleotides: TGTGCCAGCGGCCGCAGACTAGCGGGGCAAGAGACCCAGTACTTC.